The 20 T cell receptor beta chains in this list originate from one sample, sequenced in a study of cytomegalovirus exposure and HLA in healthy donors. Primers for the PCR totalled 60 Vbeta and 13 Jbeta. Clones were read by immunoSEQ multiplex PCR, and TCRdb kept only the in-frame ones, dropping some. The repertoire holds around 190,000 clones, with 85% as singletons. Source material: PBMCs. These receptor sequences come from a woman between 45 and 60 years old in good health and CMV-seronegative.

This clone was seen more than once but under ten times. The rearrangement uses TRBV7-2 and TRBJ1-3; D uncertain. V was cut by 1 base and J by 0 bases, with 4 bases left in between. This CDR3 comprises 14 residues. Germline V lookup: CDR1 SGHTA, CDR2 FQGNSA. CDR3 region: CASSLGLSGNTIYF. CDR3 nucleotide sequence: TGTGCCAGCAGCTTAGGGCTCTCTGGAAACACCATATATTTT. The whole variable domain, filled in from reference TRBV7-2 and TRBJ1-3, reads GAGVSQSPSNKVTEKGKDVELRCDPISGHTALYWYRQSLGQGLEFLIYFQGNSAPDKSGLPSDRFSAERTGGSVSTLTIQRTQQEDSAVYLCASSLGLSGNTIYFGEGSWLTVV.

The V and J genes are TRBV7-7 and TRBJ2-7; 7 bases align to TRBD2. Trimming removed 1 base from V and 9 bases from J; junction bases left unmatched: 6. The CDR3 sequence is 13 residues long. Germline values: CDR1 SSHAT, CDR2 FNYEAQ (reference sequence). The CDR3 coding sequence is TGTGCCAGCAGCTTAGGGACTAGTGGAAGGCAGTACTTC. This encodes CASSLGTSGRQYF.

This CDR3 reads CASIAGTILQETQYF. The CDR3 bases are TGTGCCAGCATCGCCGGGACTATTCTCCAAGAGACCCAGTACTTC. The chain joins TRBV28 to TRBJ2-5, with TRBD2 identical over 7 bases. The V segment lost 7 bases and the J segment 1 base; nucleotides outside the gene matches: 9. The germline V gene encodes CDR1 MDHEN and CDR2 SYDVKM. The CDR3 has 15 residues.

Only one count was recorded for this clone. V and J are TRBV7-9 and TRBJ1-4; D is ambiguous. This CDR3 is 15 amino acids long. Germline loops: CDR1 SEHNR, CDR2 FQNEAQ (reference sequence). V was trimmed by 5 bases and J by 8 bases, leaving 18 bases between them. The CDR3: CASSHPLVREEKLFF. Here the CDR3 DNA reads TGTGCCAGCAGCCATCCCTTGGTCCGGGAGGAAAAACTGTTTTTT.

V usage is TRBV19 and J usage is TRBJ2-1; 9 bases align to TRBD1. The CDR3 length is 17 residues. V lost 6 bases to trimming and J lost 8 bases; unmatched junction nucleotides: 17. In germline, CDR1 is LNHDA, CDR2 SQIVND (reference sequence). The CDR3 sequence is CASSQLPPGTGYDEQFF. In nucleotides, the CDR3 is TGTGCCAGTAGCCAACTACCCCCCGGGACAGGGTATGATGAGCAGTTCTTC.

This clone has a handful of counts. The chain uses TRBV5-1 and TRBJ2-2; D call uncertain. The V gene lost 0 bases and the J gene lost 0 bases, with 6 bases spanning the gap. CDR1 and CDR2 (germline): SGHRS, YFSETQ. The CDR3 consists of 15 residues. The DNA for the CDR3 is TGCGCCAGCAGCTTGGCGGGTACGAACACCGGGGAGCTGTTTTTT. Protein: CASSLAGTNTGELFF.

This clone occurred once. V gene TRBV4-2 combines with J gene TRBJ2-1; 9 bases are a match to TRBD1. Germline V gene lookup returns CDR1 LGHNA and CDR2 YNFKEQ. Losses at the gene ends were 6 bases for V and 7 bases for J; bases not matched to a gene: 13. The CDR3 extends over 16 amino acids. CDR3 amino acids: CASSYYTGGSLNEQFF. In nucleotides, the CDR3 is TGTGCCAGCAGTTATTATACAGGGGGCTCTTTGAATGAGCAGTTCTTC.

The chain has TRBV18 and TRBJ2-5; D is unresolved. TRBJ2-7 explains the end of the DNA better; the J call may be wrong. CDR1 is KGHSH, CDR2 LQKENI, per germline. The CDR3 covers 12 residues. CDR3 in amino acids: CASSPGRYEQYF. The CDR3 nucleotides read TGTGCCAGCTCACCGGGCAGATACGAGCAGTACTTC.

The chain is built from TRBV27 and TRBJ2-3, with 11 bases identical to TRBD2. This CDR3 comprises 17 residues. The ends lost 3 bases at V and 5 bases at J; junction bases unmatched: 10. Germline values: CDR1 MNHEY, CDR2 SMNVEV (reference sequence). The CDR3, as DNA: TGTGCCAGCAGTTTTAACTTAGCGGGAGGGCCGGGAGATACGCAGTATTTT. Its translation: CASSFNLAGGPGDTQYF.

V gene TRBV4-1 combines with J gene TRBJ1-3; 9 positions agree with TRBD1. Germline V gene sequence: CDR1 MGHRA, CDR2 YSYEKL. The J segment lost 3 bases and the V segment lost 4 bases, leaving 13 bases of the junction unmatched. This CDR3 contains 18 residues. This chain's CDR3 is CASSRQEGQGRFGNTIYF. Written as DNA, the CDR3 is TGCGCCAGCAGCCGACAAGAGGGACAGGGCCGTTTTGGAAACACCATATATTTT.

V is TRBV6-1 and J is TRBJ2-7, with a tentative D call TRBD2 (5 bases). CDR1 and CDR2 (germline): MNHNS, SASEGT. The V end lost 8 bases, the J end lost 0 bases, and 14 bases lay between the germline ends. CDR3 length: 14 amino acids. The CDR3 DNA reads as TGTGCCAGCGAAGGGATGGACTTCTCCTACGAGCAGTACTTC. Protein sequence: CASEGMDFSYEQYF.

There are a few counts of this clone. This chain joins TRBV9 and TRBJ2-7; TRBD1 matches at 8 bases. This CDR3 comprises 15 residues. J was trimmed by 5 bases and V by 3 bases; bases with no gene match: 10. Germline CDR1 is SGDLS and CDR2 is YYNGEE. CDR3 region: CASSALAGGGHEQYF. The CDR3 DNA reads TGTGCCAGCAGCGCCCTTGCAGGGGGCGGCCACGAGCAGTACTTC.

The V call is TRBV11-2, the J call TRBJ2-1, with D possibly matching TRBD2 (5 bases). CDR1 is SGHAT and CDR2 is FQNNGV in the germline V gene. V gave up 5 bases and J gave up 5 bases, with 13 bases separating them. This CDR3 has 14 residues. CDR3 sequence (DNA): TGTGCCAGCAGCCTAACTAGAATCCACAATGAGCAGTTCTTC. This sequence encodes CASSLTRIHNEQFF. Full variable domain (remainder filled in from reference TRBV11-2 and TRBJ2-1): EAGVAQSPRYKIIEKRQSVAFWCNPISGHATLYWYQQILGQGPKLLIQFQNNGVVDDSQLPKDRFSAERLKGVDSTLKIQPAKLEDSAVYLCASSLTRIHNEQFFGPGTRLTVL.

The rearrangement links TRBV6-1 to TRBJ2-1, with TRBD2 matching over 10 bases. The CDR3 covers 19 residues. V shed 0 bases and J 2 bases; nucleotides not matched to a gene: 10. Germline V gives CDR1 MNHNS, CDR2 SASEGT. The CDR3 loop reads CASSEAKIAGGDAYNEQFF. CDR3 coding DNA: TGTGCCAGCAGTGAAGCGAAAATAGCGGGAGGTGACGCCTACAATGAGCAGTTCTTC.

This rearrangement joins TRBV5-1 to TRBJ2-5, with TRBD1 as a possible D gene (6 bases). CDR1 is SGHRS and CDR2 is YFSETQ in the germline V gene. Trimming took 3 bases from V and 5 from J, leaving 17 bases between them. The length of the CDR3 is 15 residues. CDR3 sequence: CASSWTTTGGETQYF. CDR3 DNA: TGCGCCAGCAGCTGGACGACGACAGGCGGGGAGACCCAGTACTTC.

The chain carries TRBV19 and TRBJ2-7; TRBD2 aligns across 7 bases. This CDR3 comprises 14 residues. CDR1 is LNHDA, CDR2 SQIVND, per germline (reference sequence). Losses at the gene ends were 5 bases for V and 3 bases for J; bases not matched to a gene: 7. The CDR3, as DNA: TGTGCCAGTAGTCCCGCTAGCGGAATCTACGAGCAGTACTTC. This gives the protein CASSPASGIYEQYF.

The chain employs TRBV5-1 and TRBJ1-4; D call uncertain. The CDR3 is 14 residues long. Germline V CDR1 and CDR2: SGHRS, YFSETQ. V was clipped by 4 bases and J by 1 base, with 8 bases between them. The CDR3 loop is CASSPTLTNEKLFF. Here the CDR3 DNA reads TGCGCCAGCAGCCCGACACTAACTAATGAAAAACTGTTTTTT.

CDR3 region: CASRDLGASRYGYTF. DNA of the CDR3: TGTGCCAGCAGGGATCTGGGGGCCTCTAGGTATGGCTACACCTTC. This sequence joins TRBV5-4 and TRBJ1-2; perhaps TRBD1 as D (6 bases). The CDR3 has 15 amino acids. CDR1 SGHNT and CDR2 YYREEE come from the germline V gene (reference sequence). V lost 5 bases and J lost 5, with 19 bases in between. Complete variable domain (other parts from reference TRBV5-4 and TRBJ1-2): ETGVTQSPTHLIKTRGQQVTLRCSSQSGHNTVSWYQQALGQGPQFIFQYYREEENGRGNFPPRFSGLQFPNYSSELNVNALELDDSALYLCASRDLGASRYGYTFGSGTRLTVV.

This chain connects TRBV7-2 to TRBJ2-3; 9 bases are a match to TRBD1. This CDR3 has 15 amino acids. Germline V lookup: CDR1 SGHTA, CDR2 FQGNSA. Unmatched junction bases numbered 5, after V lost 4 bases and J lost 3 bases. This chain's CDR3 is CASSSWTGETDTQYF. CDR3 DNA sequence: TGTGCCAGCAGCTCTTGGACAGGGGAAACAGATACGCAGTATTTT.

The chain carries TRBV7-2 and TRBJ2-1; 8 bases are a match to TRBD2. The junction had 5 bases not matched to a gene; V was cut back by 4 bases and J by 0 bases. The V gene's germline CDR1 is SGHTA and CDR2 FQGNSA. This CDR3 has 16 amino acids. The CDR3 loop reads CASSYTSGSSYNEQFF. The DNA for the CDR3 is TGTGCCAGCAGCTACACTAGCGGAAGCTCCTACAATGAGCAGTTCTTC.